These 4 T cell receptor beta chains share one sample of origin, sequenced in a study of CDR3 diversity in severe acne. TCRdb analysed the PCR reads with MiXCR anew, one entry per CDR3 protein. The sample lists about 98,000 distinct CDR3 sequences, 51% occurring once. Sequencing used blood. These receptors all stem from a male donor with acne.

This clonotype showed up just a few times. The chain is built from TRBV14 and TRBJ2-5; TRBD2 is a possible D gene (5 bases). This CDR3 has 13 amino acids. V dropped 3 bases and J dropped 8 bases, with 13 bases sitting between them. The germline V gene has CDR1 SGHDN and CDR2 FVKESK. CDR3 DNA sequence: TGTGCCAGCAGCCACCGACTGGAGGAAACCCAGTACTTC. Translated, it gives CASSHRLEETQYF. The entire variable domain, with the rest obtained from reference TRBV14 and TRBJ2-5, is as follows: EAGVTQFPSHSVIEKGQTVTLRCDPISGHDNLYWYRRVMGKEIKFLLHFVKESKQDESGMPNNRFLAERTGGTYSTLKVQPAELEDSGVYFCASSHRLEETQYFGPGTRLLVL.

V usage is TRBV25-1 and J usage is TRBJ2-7; the D gene is possibly TRBD2 (5 bases). Germline V CDR1 and CDR2: MGHDK, SYGVNS. Trimming removed 5 bases at V and 10 bases at J, with 9 bases between. This CDR3 contains 10 residues. Written as DNA, the CDR3 is TGTGCCAGCAGTTCCGGGAACCAGTACTTC. This codes for CASSSGNQYF.

The table lists this clonotype with many counts. This chain connects TRBV6-2 or TRBV6-3 to TRBJ2-1; TRBD2 matches 10 bases. J gave up 3 bases and V 0 bases, and 14 bases lay outside the gene matches. The CDR3 extends over 20 amino acids. Germline CDR1 reads MNHEY; CDR2 reads SVGEGT. DNA for the CDR3: TGTGCCAGCAGTTACTCGTCTCTAACCAGCGGGAGGGGACGCTACAATGAGCAGTTCTTC. It translates to CASSYSSLTSGRGRYNEQFF.

This clonotype was detected a few times. The rearrangement joins TRBV6-5 to TRBJ2-6; D possibly uses TRBD1 or TRBD2 (5 bases each). Trimming took 0 bases from V and 0 from J, leaving 9 bases between them. The CDR3 spans 17 residues. From germline, CDR1 is MNHEY and CDR2 SVGAGI. CDR3 in amino acids: CASSYSGASSGANVLTF. The CDR3 bases are TGTGCCAGCAGTTACTCCGGGGCTAGCTCTGGGGCCAACGTCCTGACTTTC.